Below are 27 T cell receptor beta chains sequenced from a single sample in a study of post-analysis software for immune sequencing data. Study-level results: Four to six TRBV segments, including TRBV5-6, TRBV5-1 and TRBV20-1, were more frequent in patients than controls.

Their cognate antigens are unknown. Tagging with unique molecular identifiers was a feature of the TCR beta cDNA libraries. TCRdb re-analysed the PCR reads in MiXCR, keeping a single row per CDR3 protein. The repertoire consists of about 460,000 distinct CDR3 sequences, with around 40% occurring once and the leading ten covering roughly 12%. Sample: blood. The source is a girl between 5 and 17 years old with multiple sclerosis.

This clonotype showed up just a few times. The CDR3, as DNA: TGTGCCAGCAGTTTTACGGTGGGGCAGGGATCACCCCTCCACTTT. Translating it yields CASSFTVGQGSPLHF. The gene calls are TRBV12-3 or TRBV12-4 and TRBJ1-6; perhaps TRBD1 as D (5 bases). The V end lost 3 bases, the J end lost 10 bases, and 16 bases lay between the germline ends. The CDR3 extends over 15 amino acids.

This chain connects TRBV7-3 to TRBJ1-6, with D possibly being TRBD1 (5 bases). The CDR3 runs to 14 residues. Per germline, CDR1 SGHTA and CDR2 FQGTGA. Trimming took 0 bases from V and 7 from J, leaving 7 bases between them. The CDR3 sequence: CASSLTPGNSPLHF. The DNA of the CDR3 is TGTGCCAGCAGCTTAACTCCAGGGAATTCACCCCTCCACTTT.

Note on this clonotype: This may be a read error: a much more frequent sequence differs by one nucleotide. The chain is built from TRBV12-3 or TRBV12-4 and TRBJ2-1; weak D call: TRBD2 (5 bases). Trimming shortened V by 5 bases and J by 10 bases, and 18 bases separated the two germline ends. The CDR3 covers 14 residues. CDR3 bases: TGTGCCAGCAGTCCACGGGGATTCTCCTACGAGCAGTTCTTC. Translated, it gives CASSPRGFSYEQFF.

CDR3 residues: CASSLDRGKDGYTF. In DNA form, the CDR3 reads TGTGCCAGCAGCTTGGATAGGGGAAAGGATGGCTACACCTTC. The chain links TRBV7-3 to TRBJ1-2, with a weak D call TRBD1 (5 bases). Germline V lookup: CDR1 SGHTA, CDR2 FQGTGA. The V gene lost 3 bases and the J gene lost 6 bases, with 14 bases spanning the gap. The length of the CDR3 is 14 residues.

This clonotype was picked up a small number of times. The chain couples TRBV28 to TRBJ1-1, with D possibly TRBD1 on 5 matching bases. The CDR3 runs to 13 residues. Trimming removed 7 bases from V and 4 bases from J, with 13 bases in between. CDR1 is MDHEN, CDR2 SYDVKM, per germline. Here the CDR3 DNA reads TGTGCCAGCACCGAGACGAGGGGCACTGAAGCTTTCTTT. Translation: CASTETRGTEAFF.

This clonotype was observed at least ten times. The V gene is TRBV5-6, the J gene TRBJ2-1; the D gene could be TRBD1 or TRBD2 (5 bases each). This CDR3 spans 16 amino acids. Germline V CDR1 and CDR2: SGHDT, YYEEEE. Trimming took off 0 bases at V and 4 bases at J, with 14 bases between the two ends. CDR3: CASSLAVGGTYNEQFF. DNA of the CDR3: TGTGCCAGCAGCTTGGCGGTTGGGGGTACTTACAATGAGCAGTTCTTC.

V usage is TRBV5-1 and J usage is TRBJ2-1, with no clear D. Germline lookup yields CDR1 SGHRS and CDR2 YFSETQ. The CDR3 has 14 amino acids. V was pared by 7 bases and J by 0 bases, with 11 bases between. The CDR3 DNA follows: TGCGCCAGCGGAGACCGATACTCCTACAATGAGCAGTTCTTC. Its protein is CASGDRYSYNEQFF.

The V call is TRBV7-3, the J call TRBJ2-1; 9 bases align to TRBD2. Trimming removed 5 bases from V and 8 bases from J; junction bases left unmatched: 10. The germline CDR1 and CDR2 sequences are SGHTA and FQGTGA. The CDR3 covers 15 residues. For the CDR3, the DNA is TGTGCCAGCAGCACCCAGCGGGAGGTTCTTGATGAGCAGTTCTTC. The encoded protein is CASSTQREVLDEQFF. The variable domain in full, completed from reference TRBV7-3 and TRBJ2-1, reads GAGVSQTPSNKVTEKGKYVELRCDPISGHTALYWYRQSLGQGPEFLIYFQGTGAADDSGLPNDRFFAVRPEGSVSTLKIQRTERGDSAVYLCASSTQREVLDEQFFGPGTRLTVL.

The chain joins TRBV29-1 to TRBJ1-1; D uncertain. The germline V gene encodes CDR1 SQVTM and CDR2 ANQGSEA. Trimming took 3 bases from V and 0 from J, leaving 8 bases between them. The CDR3 is made up of 13 amino acids. The chain's CDR3 is CSVDGLLNTEAFF. CDR3 coding DNA: TGCAGCGTTGACGGGCTGTTGAACACTGAAGCTTTCTTT. Full variable domain (missing parts from reference TRBV29-1 and TRBJ1-1): SAVISQKPSRDICQRGTSLTIQCQVDSQVTMMFWYRQQPGQSLTLIATANQGSEATYESGFVIDKFPISRPNLTFSTLTVSNMSPEDSSIYLCSVDGLLNTEAFFGQGTRLTVV.

This clonotype was observed once. The chain uses TRBV20-1 and TRBJ2-3; D remains ambiguous. CDR3 length equals 12 residues. Germline lookup yields CDR1 DFQATT and CDR2 SNEGSKA (reference sequence). Trimming took off 2 bases at V and 5 bases at J, with 8 bases between the two ends. CDR3: CSARKPGDTQYF. CDR3 coding DNA: TGCAGTGCTAGAAAACCCGGAGATACGCAGTATTTT.

The chain is built from TRBV27 and TRBJ1-1, with 7 bases aligning to TRBD1. The germline CDR1 and CDR2 sequences are MNHEY and SMNVEV (reference sequence). Unmatched junction bases numbered 9, after V lost 5 bases and J lost 3 bases. The CDR3 runs to 15 residues. The CDR3 protein is CASSPLTGLDTEAFF. The DNA for the CDR3 is TGTGCCAGCAGTCCCCTGACAGGGCTCGACACTGAAGCTTTCTTT.

The chain has TRBV4-1 and TRBJ1-1, with a weak D call TRBD1 (5 bases). V dropped 4 bases and J dropped 5 bases, with 14 bases sitting between them. This CDR3 comprises 14 residues. CDR1 and CDR2 (germline): MGHRA, YSYEKL. The CDR3 is CASSPPGAATEAFF. The CDR3 nucleotides read TGCGCCAGCAGCCCCCCCGGGGCCGCGACTGAAGCTTTCTTT.

The chain has TRBV15 and TRBJ2-1, with 16 bases aligning to TRBD2. Unmatched junction bases numbered 12, after V lost 0 bases and J lost 1 base. CDR1 and CDR2 (germline): LNHNV, YYDKDF (reference sequence). The CDR3 has 22 amino acids. CDR3 sequence: CATSRDPPSGLAGGPSYNEQFF. Written as DNA, the CDR3 is TGTGCCACCAGCAGAGACCCGCCCTCGGGACTAGCGGGAGGGCCTTCCTACAATGAGCAGTTCTTC.

The V and J genes are TRBV5-6 and TRBJ2-1; 10 bases are shared with TRBD2. This CDR3 region has 15 residues. Germline loops: CDR1 SGHDT, CDR2 YYEEEE. Unmatched junction bases numbered 4, after V lost 1 base and J lost 6 bases. CDR3: CASSLTAGGINEQFF. The CDR3 DNA is TGTGCCAGCAGCTTGACAGCGGGAGGGATCAATGAGCAGTTCTTC.

This clonotype was recorded a few times. The chain uses TRBV20-1 and TRBJ2-1; the match to TRBD2 covers 13 bases. With V trimmed by 7 bases and J by 8 bases, 2 bases remained unmatched. This CDR3 is built from 12 residues. CDR1 and CDR2 from the germline V gene are DFQATT and SNEGSKA (reference sequence). The CDR3 spells CSGTSGSYEQFF. CDR3 in DNA: TGCAGTGGGACTAGCGGGAGCTATGAGCAGTTCTTC.

This clonotype was counted only a few times. The rearrangement uses TRBV5-1 and TRBJ2-6, with D perhaps TRBD2 (6 bases). Looked up from germline, CDR1 is SGHRS and CDR2 is YFSETQ. The CDR3 is 18 residues long. V was pared by 6 bases and J by 4 bases, with 23 bases between. The CDR3 reads CASTLGLLPPSGANVLTF. The CDR3 DNA is TGCGCCAGCACTTTGGGACTGCTCCCTCCGTCGGGGGCCAACGTCCTGACTTTC.

The chain joins TRBV7-2 to TRBJ2-7; 14 bases match TRBD2. Germline CDR1 and CDR2: SGHTA and FQGNSA. J was trimmed by 0 bases and V by 5 bases; bases with no gene match: 9. This CDR3 is 18 amino acids long. The chain's CDR3 is CASSPWTSGRFSSYEQYF. The CDR3 bases are TGTGCCAGCAGCCCATGGACTAGCGGGAGGTTCAGCTCCTACGAGCAGTACTTC.

The rearrangement uses TRBV7-9 and TRBJ2-7, with 9 bases that match TRBD2. CDR3 size: 16 residues. Germline assignment: CDR1 SEHNR and CDR2 FQNEAQ (reference sequence). With V trimmed by 7 bases and J by 7 bases, 17 bases remained unmatched. For the CDR3, the DNA is TGTGCCAGCACCCCGGGAGCGGGAGGAGGTCCCAATGAGCAGTACTTC. Residues: CASTPGAGGGPNEQYF.

This clonotype has a handful of counts. This chain links TRBV4-1 with TRBJ2-7; possibly TRBD2 for D (7 bases). V lost 0 bases, J lost 2 bases, and 17 bases lay in between. The CDR3 covers 17 residues. The germline CDR1 and CDR2 sequences are MGHRA and YSYEKL. The CDR3 reads CASSQEYRGATTYEQYF. In DNA, the CDR3 is TGCGCCAGCAGCCAAGAATACCGGGGGGCGACAACCTACGAGCAGTACTTC.

The chain couples TRBV18 to TRBJ2-5; D not certain. The ends were cut back, 2 bases at V and 5 bases at J, with 6 bases in the middle. The CDR3 has 12 amino acids. The germline V gene encodes CDR1 KGHSH and CDR2 LQKENI. CDR3 sequence (DNA): TGTGCCAGCTCACCAATGACGGAGACCCAGTACTTC. This translates into CASSPMTETQYF.

This clonotype was seen a few times. The rearrangement links TRBV10-2 to TRBJ1-4, with a tentative D call TRBD1 (5 bases). The V gene's germline CDR1 is WSHSY and CDR2 SAAADI. V was trimmed by 5 bases and J by 14 bases, leaving 18 bases between them. This CDR3 has 13 amino acids. CDR3 nucleotide sequence: TGCGCCAGCAGTCCCGGGACCCCTCGAGATCTGTTTTTT. This translates into CASSPGTPRDLFF.

The count of this clonotype is one. The chain links TRBV7-9 to TRBJ2-7, with 7 bases aligning to TRBD2. In germline, CDR1 is SEHNR, CDR2 FQNEAQ (reference sequence). There are 12 residues in the CDR3. The V gene end was trimmed by 7 bases and the J gene end by 10 bases; junction bases not matched to a gene: 10. CDR3 sequence reads: CASTSGEGTQYF. The CDR3 DNA reads TGTGCCAGCACTTCGGGGGAGGGCACTCAGTACTTC. Full variable domain (rest looked up from reference TRBV7-9 and TRBJ2-7): DTGVSQNPRHKITKRGQNVTFRCDPISEHNRLYWYRQTLGQGPEFLTYFQNEAQLEKSRLLSDRFSAERPKGSFSTLEIQRTEQGDSAMYLCASTSGEGTQYFGPGTRLTVT.

There are a few counts of this clonotype. This chain links TRBV29-1 with TRBJ2-7; D possibly corresponds to TRBD1 (5 bases). This CDR3 is built from 12 residues. The germline gives CDR1 SQVTM, CDR2 ANQGSEA. Trimming pared 4 bases from V and 3 bases from J, leaving 10 bases between. CDR3 nucleotide sequence: TGCAGCGTTGCAGGGCTTAACTACGAGCAGTACTTC. Amino acid sequence: CSVAGLNYEQYF.

The V call is TRBV6-1, the J call TRBJ2-7, with D perhaps TRBD2 (5 bases). Trimming shortened V by 1 base and J by 2 bases, and 12 bases separated the two germline ends. The CDR3 is 15 residues long. Germline V gives CDR1 MNHNS, CDR2 SASEGT. The CDR3 loop reads CASSEDEGSAYEQYF. The CDR3 nucleotides are TGTGCCAGCAGTGAAGACGAGGGTAGCGCCTACGAGCAGTACTTC.

This clonotype occurred a few times. A clone one base away is much larger, so this may be a read error. The chain combines TRBV5-1 with TRBJ1-1; D is possibly TRBD1 (5 bases). The V end was cut by 3 bases, the J end by 3 bases, with 12 bases between. The germline V gene has CDR1 SGHRS and CDR2 YFSETQ. There are 14 residues in the CDR3. The CDR3 DNA sequence: TGCGCCAGCAGCTGGGCCGGGGGGTACACTGAAGCTTTCTTT. It yields the protein CASSWAGGYTEAFF.

This clonotype was picked up a small number of times. The chain uses TRBV29-1 and TRBJ2-3; D uncertain. The CDR3 consists of 13 residues. The ends were cut back, 7 bases at V and 6 bases at J, with 17 bases in the middle. Germline loops: CDR1 SQVTM, CDR2 ANQGSEA. The CDR3 DNA reads as TGCAGCGCCCAATCCAGCCCGAGGGATACGCAGTATTTT. This sequence encodes CSAQSSPRDTQYF.

V usage is TRBV6-5 and J usage is TRBJ1-1; 7 bases align to TRBD1. Per germline, CDR1 MNHEY and CDR2 SVGAGI. J lost 0 bases, V lost 6 bases, and 7 bases had no gene match. This CDR3 is 15 amino acids long. CDR3: CASRPTGAMNTEAFF. CDR3 DNA sequence: TGTGCCAGCAGACCTACAGGGGCGATGAACACTGAAGCTTTCTTT.